The rows below give T cell receptor beta chains drawn from one sample of a study of blood T cell repertoires in COVID-19. Profiling relied on immunoSEQ multiplex PCR, and the TCRdb table lists in-frame clones only, not all of them. Here the sample spans about 300,000 clones, 89% being singletons. Sequencing was done on a sample of PBMCs or T cells enriched from blood (not recorded which). The receptors stem from a woman in her forties or fifties who had been exposed to COVID-19. The CDR3 runs from the conserved cysteine through the conserved F or W. A D gene is named only where the DNA matches it firmly. Some rows have no size entry. The others give once, few or many, or a class for an expanded clone.

length: 16
V: TRBV9
J: TRBJ1-3
D: NA
size: NA
DNA: TGTGCCAGCAGCGTAGCGTCGGGGTCGGGTGGAAACACCATATATTTT
CDR3: CASSVASGSGGNTIYF

length: 14
V: TRBV28
J: TRBJ2-1
D: TRBD2
size: NA
DNA: TGTGCCAGCAGAACGGGGGGGCTTTACAATGAGCAGTTCTTC
CDR3: CASRTGGLYNEQFF

length: 15
V: TRBV11-2
J: TRBJ2-7
D: TRBD1
size: NA
DNA: TGTGCCAGCAGCTGGGGGACAGGGGGTTCCTACGAGCAGTACTTC
CDR3: CASSWGTGGSYEQYF

length: 14
V: TRBV5-4
J: TRBJ1-3
D: NA
size: NA
DNA: TGTGCCAGCAGCTTGGAATACTCTGGAAACACCATATATTTT
CDR3: CASSLEYSGNTIYF

length: 13
V: TRBV18
J: TRBJ1-3
D: NA
size: once
DNA: TGTGCCAGCTCACCACCGACAAGAGACACCATATATTTT
CDR3: CASSPPTRDTIYF

length: 14
V: TRBV3-1/TRBV3-2
J: TRBJ1-6
D: TRBD1
size: NA
DNA: TGTGCCAGCAGCTTGACAGGGGTCAATTCACCCCTCCACTTT
CDR3: CASSLTGVNSPLHF

length: 15
V: TRBV28
J: TRBJ1-5
D: TRBD1
size: once
DNA: TGTGCCAGCAGACTCAGGGGGCCTAGCAATCAGCCCCAGCATTTT
CDR3: CASRLRGPSNQPQHF

length: 17
V: TRBV21-1
J: TRBJ1-4
D: NA
size: NA
DNA: TGTGCCACCGAGTTCGACAGGGGGGAGGGCACTAATGAAAAACTGTTTTTT
CDR3: CATEFDRGEGTNEKLFF

length: 15
V: TRBV5-4
J: TRBJ2-4
D: TRBD1
size: NA
DNA: TGTGCCAGCAGCTTTCTCGGGGACAGGGGAAACATTCAGTACTTC
CDR3: CASSFLGDRGNIQYF

length: 15
V: TRBV6-5
J: TRBJ2-5
D: NA
size: NA
DNA: TGTGCCAGCCAAATTGCGAGAGCGGCTCAAGAGACCCAGTACTTC
CDR3: CASQIARAAQETQYF

length: 12
V: TRBV30
J: TRBJ2-3
D: NA
size: once
DNA: TGTGCCTGGAGCCGTAGCACAGATACGCAGTATTTT
CDR3: CAWSRSTDTQYF

length: 14
V: TRBV18
J: TRBJ2-5
D: NA
size: NA
DNA: TGTGCCAGCTCACCAAGGGGTAATCAAGAGACCCAGTACTTC
CDR3: CASSPRGNQETQYF

length: 17
V: TRBV5-8
J: TRBJ1-4
D: NA
size: NA
DNA: TGTGCCAGCAGCTTGTTTAACGCCCATGATTCGGGTGAAAAACTGTTTTTT
CDR3: CASSLFNAHDSGEKLFF

length: 14
V: TRBV3-1/TRBV3-2
J: TRBJ1-1
D: NA
size: NA
DNA: TGTGCCAGCAGCCAAGTTATGGGGCCCACTGAAGCTTTCTTT
CDR3: CASSQVMGPTEAFF

length: 18
V: TRBV5-1
J: TRBJ1-6
D: TRBD1
size: NA
DNA: TGCGCCAGCAGCTCCGGGACAGGGGTGACATCCTATAATTCACCCCTCCACTTT
CDR3: CASSSGTGVTSYNSPLHF

length: 13
V: TRBV13
J: TRBJ1-1
D: NA
size: NA
DNA: TGTGCCAGCAGCTTTAAAATGAACACTGAAGCTTTCTTT
CDR3: CASSFKMNTEAFF

length: 11
V: TRBV28
J: TRBJ1-5
D: NA
size: NA
DNA: TGTGCCAGCAGTGGGGCTCAGCCCCAGCATTTT
CDR3: CASSGAQPQHF

length: 14
V: TRBV19
J: TRBJ1-6
D: TRBD1
size: NA
DNA: TGTGCCAGTAGTATGCGGACAGGCGGATCACCCCTCCACTTT
CDR3: CASSMRTGGSPLHF

length: 15
V: TRBV7-9
J: TRBJ1-6
D: TRBD1
size: NA
DNA: TGTGCCAGCAGCTTAGGGGACAGGGTCGGCTCACCCCTCCACTTT
CDR3: CASSLGDRVGSPLHF

length: 17
V: TRBV28
J: TRBJ1-5
D: NA
size: NA
DNA: TGTGCCAGCATACCTGGCGGGGTTAGGGTTGGCAATCAGCCCCAGCATTTT
CDR3: CASIPGGVRVGNQPQHF

length: 13
V: TRBV28
J: TRBJ2-2
D: NA
size: NA
DNA: TGTGCCAGCAGGTCACAGGGAGTCGGGGAGCTGTTTTTT
CDR3: CASRSQGVGELFF

length: 17
V: TRBV19
J: TRBJ1-3
D: NA
size: once
DNA: TGTGCCAGTACCATACACGAGGGTCCTCGCTCTGGAAACACCATATATTTT
CDR3: CASTIHEGPRSGNTIYF

length: 15
V: TRBV28
J: TRBJ1-5
D: TRBD1
size: NA
DNA: TGTGCCAGCAGTATCAGGGGGCGCTTAAACCAGCCCCAGCATTTT
CDR3: CASSIRGRLNQPQHF

length: 15
V: TRBV3-1/TRBV3-2
J: TRBJ2-5
D: TRBD2
size: NA
DNA: TGTGCCAGCAGCCAAGGACTAGCGGGGGTGGGGGCCCAGTACTTC
CDR3: CASSQGLAGVGAQYF

length: 16
V: TRBV4-1
J: TRBJ1-6
D: TRBD1
size: NA
DNA: TGCGCCAGCAGCCAACCCGGACAGGGGGGGAATTCACCCCTCCACTTT
CDR3: CASSQPGQGGNSPLHF

length: 13
V: TRBV15
J: TRBJ2-7
D: NA
size: NA
DNA: TGTGCCACCAGCAGAGAGCTACTACTCGAGCAGTACTTC
CDR3: CATSRELLLEQYF

length: 13
V: TRBV18
J: TRBJ1-2
D: TRBD1
size: NA
DNA: TGTGCCAGCTCAACCGAGACAGGGACGGGCTACACCTTC
CDR3: CASSTETGTGYTF

length: 15
V: TRBV6-5
J: TRBJ1-6
D: NA
size: NA
DNA: TGTGCCAGCAGAGCATCCCTCCTAGGAGGATCACCCCTCCACTTT
CDR3: CASRASLLGGSPLHF

length: 16
V: TRBV5-4
J: TRBJ1-1
D: TRBD1
size: NA
DNA: TGTGCCAGCAGCCCGGTCCGAGGACAGGAGAGTACTGAAGCTTTCTTT
CDR3: CASSPVRGQESTEAFF

length: 15
V: TRBV7-9
J: TRBJ1-4
D: NA
size: NA
DNA: TGTGCCAGCAGTGAGCGGTTGGGATTTAATGAAAAACTGTTTTTT
CDR3: CASSERLGFNEKLFF

length: 16
V: TRBV7-9
J: TRBJ2-5
D: TRBD1
size: NA
DNA: TGTGCCAGCAGCATCGGGACAGGGGGCTTCCAAGAGACCCAGTACTTC
CDR3: CASSIGTGGFQETQYF

length: 13
V: TRBV28
J: TRBJ2-4
D: TRBD1
size: NA
DNA: TGTGCCAGCAAAGGACAGGGAGTTGACATTCAGTACTTC
CDR3: CASKGQGVDIQYF

length: 12
V: TRBV2
J: TRBJ1-5
D: NA
size: NA
DNA: TGTGCCAGCAGGGGCCTCAATCAGCCCCAGCATTTT
CDR3: CASRGLNQPQHF